This T cell receptor (beta chain) originates from a study of Ad26.COV2.S vaccination and SARS-CoV-2 variants. Study summary: Donor was in the COV1001 Ad26.COV2.S trial arm. By the intramuscular route, Ad26.COV2.S was given once, or twice 56 days apart. Study-wide results and caveats: Vaccine recipients and placebo recipients showed similar non-spike TCR breadth.

The CDR3 spans 16 residues. The junction had 9 bases not matched to a gene; V was cut back by 5 bases and J by 5 bases. The germline V gene encodes CDR1 MDHEN and CDR2 SYDVKM. Treatment in this sample: roughly 18 received Ad26.COV2.S at low or high dose, single or two shots; roughly five received placebo; per-sample allocation not given. Sampling was done on day 63 after the first vaccine or placebo injection. Based in Boston, the donor was an adult of 18-55 years. In regard to this clone: Antigen: not known.

Produced via immunoSEQ multiplex PCR; TCRdb's table is partial and in-frame only. The data hold 400,000 or so clones, with more than 85% observed a single time. This receptor was obtained from a person aged 18-60 years who received the Ad26.COV2.S COVID-19 vaccine or a placebo. The chain carries TRBV28 and TRBJ2-2, with 9 positions matching TRBD2. The starting material was peripheral blood, obtained in a trial of Ad26.COV2.S vaccine versus placebo. The CDR3 here is CASSVSLAGRTGELFF. The CDR3 DNA is TGTGCCAGCAGTGTCAGCCTAGCGGGGAGAACCGGGGAGCTGTTTTTT.